This T cell receptor (beta chain) was identified during a study of shared clonotypes between healthy human individuals. Study-wide points: Clonotypes shared by all four donors outscored non-shared clonotypes in generation probability.

Naivety among CD8 cells was defined by CD45RO negativity and positive CCR7 selection, thereby excluding terminally differentiated effector memory CD45RA+ cells. Deep-level assay runs were performed. Some clones are missing from TCRdb's copy, which holds only in-frame ones; the method was immunoSEQ multiplex PCR. The data show over 2,000,000 clones, with 90% to 95% seen just once and about 1.6% held by the top ten. The trim removed 10 bases at V and 7 bases at J, leaving 6 bases unmatched. CDR1 and CDR2 from the germline V gene are ENHRY and SYGVKD. The CDR3 spans 12 residues. Details on this clone: As yet, its antigen is unknown.

This TCR derives from a man aged 18 to 29 in good health. Some clones in this sample may be carry-over from other donors' samples. Material: naive CD8+ T cells from PBMCs. This chain connects TRBV10-3 to TRBJ2-7; 11 bases fit TRBD1. Here the CDR3 DNA reads TGTGCCAACCGGGGACAGGGGGGTGAGCAGTACTTC. Its translation: CANRGQGGEQYF.